This is a list of T cell receptor beta chains from one sample in a study of PD-1 blockade in classical Hodgkin lymphoma. Method: immunoSEQ multiplex PCR; TCRdb's copy keeps in-frame clones and lacks some. Of fewer than 15,000 clones in the sample, around 84% were seen once. The sequenced sample was peripheral blood mononuclear cells (PBMCs), obtained at baseline. These receptors all stem from a human donor with classical Hodgkin lymphoma. The CDR3 runs from the conserved cysteine through the conserved F or W. Each record gives: CDR3 length, D gene, V gene, J gene, CDR3 protein, CDR3 DNA. A D gene is named only where the DNA matches it firmly.

12,-,TRBV27,TRBJ2-3,CASGAGKDTQYF,TGTGCCAGCGGAGCGGGCAAAGATACGCAGTATTTT
12,-,TRBV28,TRBJ2-3,CASSSSGGNTYF,TGTGCCAGCAGTTCCTCAGGAGGCAATACGTATTTT
11,-,TRBV7-9,TRBJ2-3,CASSATDTQYF,TGTGCCAGCAGCGCCACAGATACGCAGTATTTT
18,-,TRBV5-1,TRBJ2-2,CASSLPLTGTGLAGELFF,TGCGCCAGCAGCCTCCCTTTGACAGGAACGGGACTGGCCGGGGAGCTGTTTTTT
15,TRBD1,TRBV5-6,TRBJ2-1,CASSLAQGSYNEQFF,TGTGCCAGCAGCTTGGCACAGGGGTCCTACAATGAGCAGTTCTTC
15,-,TRBV28,TRBJ2-5,CASSFLQGYQETQYF,TGTGCCAGCAGTTTTCTTCAGGGGTACCAAGAGACCCAGTACTTC
15,TRBD2,TRBV2,TRBJ2-5,CASKCGRWGQETQYF,TGTGCCAGCAAATGCGGGAGGTGGGGCCAAGAGACCCAGTACTTC
14,-,TRBV6-5,TRBJ2-5,CASSYSGFQETQYF,TGTGCCAGCAGTTACTCGGGGTTTCAAGAGACCCAGTACTTC
14,TRBD2,TRBV6-1,TRBJ2-1,CASSTSVGYNEQFF,TGTGCCAGCAGTACTAGCGTAGGTTACAATGAGCAGTTCTTC
13,-,TRBV7-2,TRBJ1-2,CASSLGGGSSYTF,TGTGCCAGCAGCTTGGGTGGGGGCTCGTCCTACACCTTC
17,-,TRBV7-9,TRBJ1-2,CASSLSLSTVKGNGYTF,TGTGCCAGCAGCCTCTCCCTATCGACAGTGAAAGGCAATGGCTACACCTTC